This T cell receptor (beta chain) was sequenced in a study of shared clonotypes between healthy human individuals. Points on this clone: No antigen is known for it.

Trimming cost V 2 bases and J 6 bases, with 16 bases left between them. The germline gives CDR1 SGHDT, CDR2 YYEEEE. The CDR3 sequence is 15 residues long. The table came from immunoSEQ multiplex PCR; TCRdb's copy has only in-frame clones and leaves some out. The sample yields 2 million to 3 million clones, approximately 93% seen once. Overall study results and limits: The represented genetic and exposure-history diversity was limited by the small number of donors. How much donors shared clonotypes was expected to be affected by sequencing depth.

V usage is TRBV5-6 and J usage is TRBJ2-3; D gene unclear. This TCR was recovered from a man between 18 and 35 years old in good health. Some clones in this sample may be carry-over from other donors' samples. What was sequenced was naive CD4+ T cells from PBMCs. Subset described: CD45RA+ positively selected. The CDR3 here is CASSFYGDGWDTQYF. As DNA, the CDR3 is TGTGCCAGCAGCTTTTATGGCGACGGTTGGGATACGCAGTATTTT.